Following are 3 T cell receptor beta chains from one sample sequenced in a study of metastatic and nonmetastatic thyroid tumors. Not a single patient had been given any form of treatment at any point before undergoing thyroid surgery. TCRdb re-processed the PCR reads through MiXCR. The sample lists about 41,000 clones; 25% to 35% were seen once. Sequencing used blood. The source of these receptors is a male donor with papillary thyroid cancer or a benign thyroid nodule (not recorded which). Some clones in this sample may be carry-over from other donors' samples.

This clone has at least ten counts. V gene TRBV3-1 combines with J gene TRBJ2-7, with D perhaps matching TRBD1 or TRBD2 (6 bases each). V was clipped by 4 bases and J by 6 bases, with 19 bases between them. CDR3 size: 15 residues. Germline lookup yields CDR1 LGHDT and CDR2 YNNKEL (reference sequence). CDR3 residues: CASSRGASDLSEQYF. CDR3 nucleotides: TGTGCCAGCAGCCGGGGGGCATCAGACTTGTCCGAGCAGTACTTC.

This clone was seen only a few times. The chain couples TRBV2 to TRBJ1-1; D unclear. From germline, CDR1 is SNHLY and CDR2 FYNNEI. This CDR3 is 14 amino acids long. The V end was cut by 2 bases, the J end by 6 bases, with 13 bases between. The CDR3 region has the DNA TGTGCCAGCAGTGAATCGGCGGGTCGGTCTGAAGCTTTCTTT. Amino acid sequence: CASSESAGRSEAFF.

This clone is a singleton in its sample. One end of the junction varies from germline; a read error may be responsible. The chain joins TRBV5-6 to TRBJ1-2, with 7 bases aligning to TRBD1. Germline values: CDR1 SGHDT, CDR2 YYEEEE. The CDR3 contains 15 residues. The CDR3: CSSSLGRQGGYGYTF. The CDR3 DNA sequence: TGTTCCAGCAGCTTGGGCCGACAGGGAGGCTATGGCTACACCTTC.